This T cell receptor beta chain was identified during a study of blood T cell repertoires in COVID-19. Study-wide context: Samples of COVID-19 (acute and convalescent) were obtained from the United States, Italy and Spain.

The CDR3 has 16 amino acids. Trimming took off 0 bases at V and 5 bases at J, with 16 bases between the two ends. From germline, CDR1 is MNHEY and CDR2 SVGAGI. The cohort comprised adults aged 18 to 89 years residing in approximately 25 US areas. Cohort allocation depended upon clinical history that participants reported. Recovered Cohort 3 donors showed two negative PCRs, clearance, or symptom resolution. The data were produced by immunoSEQ multiplex PCR, yet TCRdb's version contains in-frame clones alone and is incomplete. The table records hundreds of thousands of clones, roughly nine tenths of them present only once.

This clonotype was sampled from a woman in her late teens or twenties who had recovered from COVID-19. The chain joins TRBV6-5 to TRBJ1-2; D might be TRBD1 (5 bases). The sample comprised PBMCs or T cells enriched from blood (not recorded which). CDR3 coding DNA: TGTGCCAGCAGTTACTCTCCGATGGGGCCAGAGTATGGCTACACCTTC. Translated, it gives CASSYSPMGPEYGYTF.